This TCR beta chain is drawn from a study of T cell changes during pregnancy in multiple sclerosis (dated by TCRdb to between 2018 and 2020). Some background on the complete study: The study looked at changes in the T cell repertoire across pregnancy in women with multiple sclerosis.

A note on this clone: Its antigen remains undetermined. No much larger clone is present one base from it, and per-base qualities are unavailable.

Based on the germline V gene, the CDR1 and CDR2 sequences are KGHSH and LQKENI. The CDR3 goes from the cysteine to the phenylalanine over 13 residues. Only the CDR3 portion is preserved as DNA: 39 bases, with reading frame beginning at the first base. Deletion took 3 bases off V and 0 bases off J, with a span of 4 bases between the germline ends. Libraries were prepared through the immunoSEQ multiplex PCR assay. Drawn from immuneACCESS, this table holds only the in-frame rearrangements with V and J called that TCRdb kept. Clones are partly lost; checked studies trace under half to an unresolved V gene and leave the rest unexplained. This sample gives some 120,000 clones in total; roughly 95% of them show up just once. The ten largest clones capture over 0.35% of the sample.

This sequence uses TRBV18 and TRBJ2-3, with no confidently assigned D gene. This clonotype originated in a female donor with multiple sclerosis, enrolled in a pregnancy study. This material consisted of peripheral blood, taken after pregnancy. The DNA reads as follows: TGTGCCAGCTCACCCCTAAGCACAGATACGCAGTATTTT. This gives the protein CASSPLSTDTQYF.